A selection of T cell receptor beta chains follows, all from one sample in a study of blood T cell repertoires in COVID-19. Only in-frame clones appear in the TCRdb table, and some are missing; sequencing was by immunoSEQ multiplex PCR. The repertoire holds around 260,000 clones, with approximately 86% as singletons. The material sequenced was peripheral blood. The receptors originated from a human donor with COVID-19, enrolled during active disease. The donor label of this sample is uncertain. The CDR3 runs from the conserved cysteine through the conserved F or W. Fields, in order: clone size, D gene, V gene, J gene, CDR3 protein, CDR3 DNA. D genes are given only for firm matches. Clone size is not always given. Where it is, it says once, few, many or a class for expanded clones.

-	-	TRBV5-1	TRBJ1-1	CASSGGPLTNTEAFF	TGCGCCAGCAGCGGAGGACCCCTAACTAACACTGAAGCTTTCTTT
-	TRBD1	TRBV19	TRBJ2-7	CASSISTGTGYYEQYF	TGTGCCAGTAGTATTTCAACCGGGACAGGATACTACGAGCAGTACTTC
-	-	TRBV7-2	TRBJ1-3	CASSPGNSGNTIYF	TGTGCCAGCAGCCCCGGTAACTCTGGAAACACCATATATTTT
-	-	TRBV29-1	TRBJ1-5	CSVQGGNQPQHF	TGCAGCGTACAGGGTGGAAATCAGCCCCAGCATTTT
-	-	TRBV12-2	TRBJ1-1	CASRLTRGGRPTEAFF	TGTGCAAGTCGCTTAACCCGGGGGGGAAGGCCCACTGAAGCTTTCTTT
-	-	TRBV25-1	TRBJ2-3	CASSDPSGTDTQYF	TGTGCCAGCAGTGATCCGAGCGGCACAGATACGCAGTATTTT
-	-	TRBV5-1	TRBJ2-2	CASNPLAANTGELFF	TGCGCCAGCAACCCACTAGCTGCGAACACCGGGGAGCTGTTTTTT
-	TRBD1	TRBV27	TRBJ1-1	CASSLRGQVNTEAFF	TGTGCCAGCAGTTTACGAGGACAGGTGAACACTGAAGCTTTCTTT
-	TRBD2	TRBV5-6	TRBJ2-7	CASSRPTSGIYEQYF	TGTGCCAGCAGCCGCCCCACTAGCGGGATCTACGAGCAGTACTTC
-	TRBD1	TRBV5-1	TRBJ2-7	CASSLAPGQLYEQYF	TGCGCCAGCAGCTTGGCTCCGGGACAGCTATACGAGCAGTACTTC
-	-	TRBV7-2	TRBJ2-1	CASSLGLANEQFF	TGTGCCAGCAGCTTAGGGCTGGCCAATGAGCAGTTCTTC
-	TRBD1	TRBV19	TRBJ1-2	CASSHRGGGYTF	TGTGCCAGTAGTCACAGGGGAGGAGGCTACACCTTC
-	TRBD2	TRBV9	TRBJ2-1	CASSVGSGRGDRQFF	TGTGCCAGCAGCGTTGGTAGCGGGAGAGGGGATCGGCAGTTCTTC
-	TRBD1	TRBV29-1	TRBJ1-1	CSVYRGRTEAFF	TGCAGCGTTTACAGGGGGCGAACTGAAGCTTTCTTT
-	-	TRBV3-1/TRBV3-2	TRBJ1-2	CASSPFQGSYGYTF	TGTGCCAGCAGCCCCTTCCAGGGTAGCTATGGCTACACCTTC
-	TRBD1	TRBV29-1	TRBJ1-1	CSVSQGANTEAFF	TGCAGCGTTTCACAGGGGGCAAACACTGAAGCTTTCTTT
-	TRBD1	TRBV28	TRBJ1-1	CASSVTDRASAFF	TGTGCCAGCAGCGTCACAGACAGGGCGTCGGCTTTCTTT
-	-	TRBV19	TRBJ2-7	CASSIASGEQYF	TGTGCCAGTAGTATAGCATCGGGGGAGCAGTACTTC
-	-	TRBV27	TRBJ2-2	CASSFSVPGELFF	TGTGCCAGCAGTTTTTCGGTTCCCGGGGAGCTGTTTTTT
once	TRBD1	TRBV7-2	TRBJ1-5	CASSTEDRGVRGQPQHF	TGTGCCAGCAGCACCGAGGACAGGGGGGTAAGGGGGCAGCCCCAGCATTTT
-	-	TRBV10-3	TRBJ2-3	CAISGGRSTDTQYF	TGTGCCATCTCCGGGGGACGGAGCACAGATACGCAGTATTTT
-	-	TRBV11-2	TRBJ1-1	CASSLEPGGNTEAFF	TGTGCCAGCAGCTTAGAGCCGGGAGGAAACACTGAAGCTTTCTTT
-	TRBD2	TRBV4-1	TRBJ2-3	CASSQAGTRTDTQYF	TGCGCCAGCAGCCAAGCGGGGACTAGAACAGATACGCAGTATTTT
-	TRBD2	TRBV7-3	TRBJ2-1	CASSSLAGGPSPRFF	TGTGCCAGCAGCTCACTAGCGGGAGGGCCAAGTCCGCGGTTCTTC
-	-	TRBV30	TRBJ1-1	CAWRPGLPPNTEAFF	TGTGCCTGGAGGCCAGGGTTACCACCGAACACTGAAGCTTTCTTT
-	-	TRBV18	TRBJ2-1	CASSPLEEQFF	TGTGCCAGCTCACCTCTAGAGGAGCAGTTCTTC
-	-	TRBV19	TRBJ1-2	CASSPPGLRGYTF	TGTGCCAGTAGTCCCCCAGGCCTCAGGGGCTACACCTTC
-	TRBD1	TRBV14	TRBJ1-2	CASSPGQGRGHGYTF	TGTGCCAGCAGCCCCGGACAGGGGCGGGGGCATGGCTACACCTTC
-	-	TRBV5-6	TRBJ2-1	CASSLMLAPSYNEQFF	TGTGCCAGCAGCCTGATGCTAGCTCCCTCCTACAATGAGCAGTTCTTC
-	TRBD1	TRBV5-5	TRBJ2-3	CASSLAGQGEDTQYF	TGTGCCAGCAGCTTGGCCGGCCAGGGGGAGGATACGCAGTATTTT
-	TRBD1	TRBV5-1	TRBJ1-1	CASSQTGGTMNTEAFF	TGCGCCAGCAGCCAGACAGGGGGTACGATGAACACTGAAGCTTTCTTT
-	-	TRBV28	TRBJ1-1	CASSLAGEGNTEAFF	TGTGCCAGCAGTTTAGCGGGAGAAGGGAACACTGAAGCTTTCTTT
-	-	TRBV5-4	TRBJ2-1	CASSFQGYPGDEQFF	TGTGCCAGCAGCTTCCAGGGGTACCCGGGCGATGAGCAGTTCTTC
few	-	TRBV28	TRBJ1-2	CASIKGGGVQGRYGYTF	TGTGCCAGCATTAAAGGGGGTGGAGTCCAGGGAAGGTATGGCTACACCTTC
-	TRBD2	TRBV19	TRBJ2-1	CASSIAPGGLAVEQFF	TGTGCCAGTAGTATAGCCCCGGGGGGTTTAGCCGTTGAGCAGTTCTTC
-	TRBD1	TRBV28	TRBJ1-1	CASGTENTEAFF	TGTGCCAGCGGGACAGAGAACACTGAAGCTTTCTTT
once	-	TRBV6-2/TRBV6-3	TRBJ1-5	CASSYVGGAVHF	TGTGCCAGCAGTTACGTTGGGGGGGCCGTCCATTTT
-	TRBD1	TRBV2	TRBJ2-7	CASSPDRGLSTLQSYEQYF	TGTGCCAGCAGTCCGGACAGGGGCTTATCTACCCTTCAATCCTACGAGCAGTACTTC
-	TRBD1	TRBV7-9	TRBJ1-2	CASSSGQGVGGYTF	TGTGCCAGCAGCTCCGGACAGGGGGTTGGTGGCTACACCTTC
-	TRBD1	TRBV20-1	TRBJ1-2	CSASPDRTRVYGYTF	TGCAGTGCTAGTCCGGACAGGACCCGGGTCTATGGCTACACCTTC
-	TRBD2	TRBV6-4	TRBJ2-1	CASSDRAGGGGEQFF	TGTGCCAGCAGTGACCGGGCGGGAGGGGGTGGTGAGCAGTTCTTC
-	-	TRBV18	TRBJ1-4	CASSPRAANEKLFF	TGTGCCAGCTCACCCAGGGCAGCTAATGAAAAACTGTTTTTT
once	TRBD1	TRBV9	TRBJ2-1	CASSATGEAYNEQFF	TGTGCCAGCAGCGCTACAGGGGAAGCCTACAATGAGCAGTTCTTC
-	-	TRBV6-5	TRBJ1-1	CASSPGRQSEAFF	TGTGCCAGCAGTCCAGGGAGGCAGTCTGAAGCTTTCTTT
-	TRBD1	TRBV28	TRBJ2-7	CASRLGGQGGDEQYF	TGTGCCAGCAGGCTTGGCGGACAGGGGGGCGACGAGCAGTACTTC
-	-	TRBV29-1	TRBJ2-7	CSVEESLEQYF	TGCAGCGTTGAAGAGAGTCTCGAGCAGTACTTC
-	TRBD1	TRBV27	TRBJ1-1	CASSLWAGGAGDTEAFF	TGTGCCAGCAGTTTATGGGCAGGGGGCGCGGGGGACACTGAAGCTTTCTTT